The sequence of this TCR beta chain was determined in a study of blood T cell repertoires in COVID-19. Repertoires were generated with immunoSEQ multiplex PCR, while TCRdb's copy carries only in-frame clones and drops some. The sample lists roughly 230,000 clones, 65% to 85% seen once, with 3.4% in the top ten. Germline V gives CDR1 SGHTA, CDR2 FQGNSA. J was trimmed by 9 bases and V by 2 bases; bases with no gene match: 8. The CDR3 runs 16 residues. This rearrangement joins TRBV7-2 to TRBJ1-6; 9 bases line up with TRBD1. Sequenced input: PBMCs or T cells enriched from blood (not recorded which). This sequence was found in a man aged 50-59 years who had recovered from COVID-19. The CDR3 nucleotides are TGTGCCAGCAGCTTACACAGGGGGCGGAGGATTTCACCCCTCCACTTT. Translation: CASSLHRGRRISPLHF.